The 30 T cell receptor beta chains presented below share a single source sample, sequenced in a study of shared clonotypes between healthy human individuals. Sequencing was performed with immunoSEQ multiplex PCR; in TCRdb, only in-frame clones are kept and a portion is missing. In the table there are around 350,000 clones, less than 75% of which are singletons. Sequencing was done on a sample of memory CD4+ T cells sorted from blood. Subset here: CD45RA-negative fraction. All receptors come from a man aged 25-45 years in good health.

Only one count was recorded for this clone. This rearrangement joins TRBV19 to TRBJ2-7, with 13 bases identical to TRBD2. From germline, CDR1 is LNHDA and CDR2 SQIVND (reference sequence). CDR3 size: 15 residues. V was clipped by 4 bases and J by 2 bases; unmatched bases: 2. CDR3 nucleotides: TGTGCCAGTAGTACAGGGACTAGCGGGACCTACGAGCAGTACTTC. It encodes CASSTGTSGTYEQYF.

The chain is built from TRBV5-1 and TRBJ2-6, with 7 bases fitting TRBD1. Germline lookup yields CDR1 SGHRS and CDR2 YFSETQ. Unmatched junction bases numbered 8, after V lost 5 bases and J lost 3 bases. This CDR3 contains 16 residues. The CDR3 bases are TGCGCCAGCAGTGGGATGACAGGGTTTGGGGCCAACGTCCTGACTTTC. It yields the protein CASSGMTGFGANVLTF.

The J gene is TRBJ2-1, the V gene TRBV28; 7 bases are a match to TRBD2. Looked up from germline, CDR1 is MDHEN and CDR2 is SYDVKM. The CDR3 runs to 14 residues. V dropped 3 bases and J dropped 1; count of bases not matched to a gene: 0. This chain's CDR3 is CASSLGGSYNEQFF. In DNA form, the CDR3 reads TGTGCCAGCAGTTTGGGAGGGTCCTACAATGAGCAGTTCTTC.

The V call is TRBV27, the J call TRBJ1-2, with a weak D call TRBD1 (5 bases). V dropped 6 bases and J dropped 8 bases, with 13 bases sitting between them. Germline-derived CDR1 and CDR2 are MNHEY and SMNVEV (reference sequence). The CDR3 totals 12 residues. CDR3 loop: CASRPGAGGYTF. CDR3 nucleotide sequence: TGTGCCAGCAGACCCGGGGCCGGGGGCTACACCTTC.

This clone was counted at least ten times. The V gene is TRBV15, the J gene TRBJ2-7, with D unclear. The CDR3 totals 16 residues. V lost 0 bases and J lost 6, with 18 bases in between. Germline-derived CDR1 and CDR2 are LNHNV and YYDKDF (reference sequence). Written as DNA, the CDR3 is TGTGCCACCAGCAGAGATCTTGGCGACATAGGAGCCGAGCAGTACTTC. It yields the protein CATSRDLGDIGAEQYF.

The genes are TRBV5-6 and TRBJ1-2; tentative D call: TRBD1 (6 bases). The germline gives CDR1 SGHDT, CDR2 YYEEEE. Between the trimmed V and J ends, which lost 6 bases and 4 bases, there was a span of 10 bases. The CDR3 has 12 amino acids. The CDR3 DNA reads TGTGCCAGCACAGGGGAGGGCTATGGCTACACCTTC. Residues: CASTGEGYGYTF.

The V call is TRBV10-3, the J call TRBJ2-3; 7 nucleotides agree with TRBD2. The germline V gene encodes CDR1 ENHRY and CDR2 SYGVKD. V trimming: 5 bases; J trimming: 0 bases; junction bases outside the gene matches: 5. CDR3 length equals 15 residues. DNA for the CDR3: TGTGCCATCAGTAACCCTAGCGGTAGCACAGATACGCAGTATTTT. Protein product: CAISNPSGSTDTQYF.

The chain employs TRBV9 and TRBJ2-2; 7 bases are shared with TRBD2. The CDR3 covers 17 residues. The germline CDR1 and CDR2 sequences are SGDLS and YYNGEE. V dropped 3 bases and J dropped 3; count of bases not matched to a gene: 11. CDR3 sequence (DNA): TGTGCCAGCAGCGCCGCTCTGGGGGGGTATGACACCGGGGAGCTGTTTTTT. Translating it yields CASSAALGGYDTGELFF.

The chain combines TRBV7-2 with TRBJ2-1; 8 positions agree with TRBD1. The CDR3 spans 15 residues. Looked up from germline, CDR1 is SGHTA and CDR2 is FQGNSA. Trimming at V came to 5 bases and at J to 5 bases, leaving 8 bases not matched to a gene. CDR3 coding DNA: TGTGCCAGCAGCACGTATCGGACAGGGAACAATGAGCAGTTCTTC. Encoded protein: CASSTYRTGNNEQFF.

The rearrangement joins TRBV30 to TRBJ2-2, with D unclear. The CDR3 spans 14 residues. V lost 3 bases to trimming and J lost 7 bases, with 15 bases between them. The V gene's germline CDR1 is GTSNPN and CDR2 SVGIG (reference sequence). The CDR3 DNA follows: TGTGCCTGGAGGCTACTAACCCCTGGCGGGGAGCTGTTTTTT. Its protein is CAWRLLTPGGELFF.

This clone has more than one count but fewer than ten. The rearrangement uses TRBV5-1 and TRBJ2-6; TRBD1 matches at 10 bases. The germline V gene has CDR1 SGHRS and CDR2 YFSETQ. Trimming removed 4 bases from V and 1 base from J; junction bases left unmatched: 11. This CDR3 region has 19 residues. CDR3 residues: CASSMLTGGAISGANVLTF. The CDR3 DNA reads as TGCGCCAGCAGCATGCTGACAGGGGGCGCGATATCTGGGGCCAACGTCCTGACTTTC.

This sequence joins TRBV5-6 and TRBJ2-1, with D hard to call. The germline gives CDR1 SGHDT, CDR2 YYEEEE. The CDR3 covers 12 residues. Trimming cost V 1 base and J 12 bases, with 11 bases left between them. CDR3 in amino acids: CASSLRPRVQFF. Written as DNA, the CDR3 is TGTGCCAGCAGCTTGCGGCCCAGAGTGCAGTTCTTC. The full variable domain, completed using reference TRBV5-6 and TRBJ2-1, is DAGVTQSPTHLIKTRGQQVTLRCSPKSGHDTVSWYQQALGQGPQFIFQYYEEEERQRGNFPDRFSGHQFPNYSSELNVNALLLGDSALYLCASSLRPRVQFFGPGTRLTVL.

This clone is a singleton in its sample. The V gene is TRBV6-1, the J gene TRBJ1-2; 8 bases are shared with TRBD1. The V gene's germline CDR1 is MNHNS and CDR2 SASEGT. V was clipped by 5 bases and J by 8 bases; unmatched bases: 7. The CDR3 runs to 13 residues. The CDR3: CASSRTGNHGYTF. The CDR3 DNA is TGTGCCAGCAGTCGGACAGGGAATCACGGCTACACCTTC.

The chain has TRBV10-1 and TRBJ2-3; 10 nucleotides align to TRBD2. In germline, CDR1 is WNHNN, CDR2 SYGVQD (reference sequence). The CDR3 runs to 15 residues. V shed 4 bases, J shed 5 bases, and the junction held 6 bases outside the gene matches. The CDR3 DNA follows: TGCGCCAGCAGTGTGGATAGCGGGAGGATAGATACGCAGTATTTT. It codes for CASSVDSGRIDTQYF.

J is TRBJ2-1 and V is TRBV5-1; 12 bases agree with TRBD2. The CDR3 is 14 residues long. J gave up 5 bases and V 8 bases, and 5 bases lay outside the gene matches. CDR1 and CDR2 from the germline V gene are SGHRS and YFSETQ. This CDR3 reads CASSTSGSNNEQFF. DNA for the CDR3: TGCGCCAGTTCGACTAGCGGGAGCAACAATGAGCAGTTCTTC.

This clone has only a few counts. The V and J genes are TRBV27 and TRBJ2-6; possibly TRBD1 or TRBD2 for D (5 bases each). This CDR3 spans 15 amino acids. Germline V gene lookup returns CDR1 MNHEY and CDR2 SMNVEV (reference sequence). Trimming took off 6 bases at V and 0 bases at J, with 9 bases between the two ends. The DNA for the CDR3 is TGTGCCAGCAGCCGAGGGGCCTCTGGGGCCAACGTCCTGACTTTC. Amino acid sequence: CASSRGASGANVLTF.

The chain joins TRBV14 to TRBJ2-1; D unresolved. The germline V gene has CDR1 SGHDN and CDR2 FVKESK. The CDR3 loop spans 15 amino acids. V lost 1 base to trimming and J lost 7 bases, with 14 bases between them. CDR3 sequence: CASSQGLHPTNEQFF. The DNA for the CDR3 is TGTGCCAGCAGCCAAGGCCTCCACCCCACAAATGAGCAGTTCTTC.

In this sample, this clone turned up many times. The chain couples TRBV6-5 to TRBJ2-7; no definite D call. The CDR3 has 15 residues. Germline CDR1 reads MNHEY; CDR2 reads SVGAGI. V lost 0 bases to trimming and J lost 1 base, with 10 bases between them. The CDR3, as DNA: TGTGCCAGCAGTTACTCGGCTCTCGGGTCCTACGAGCAGTACTTC. Protein product: CASSYSALGSYEQYF.

About this clone itself: The same CDR3 can be traced to other DNA sequences in this sample. The chain links TRBV18 to TRBJ2-3; D uncertain. This CDR3 has 13 residues. Germline V gene lookup returns CDR1 KGHSH and CDR2 LQKENI. V was shortened by 3 bases and J by 0 bases, with 4 bases between the two germline ends. The CDR3 here is CASSPASTDTQYF. The DNA for the CDR3 is TGTGCCAGCTCACCGGCGAGCACAGATACGCAGTATTTT.

This chain uses TRBV9 with TRBJ1-3; the D is unclear. The CDR3 covers 18 residues. Germline CDR1 reads SGDLS; CDR2 reads YYNGEE. V lost 0 bases and J 4 bases, leaving 20 bases between the germline ends. CDR3 nucleotide sequence: TGTGCCAGCAGCGTAGTGGGTCTCGCGGGAACGGGGGGAAACACCATATATTTT. Translation gives CASSVVGLAGTGGNTIYF.

DNA for the CDR3: TGTGCCAGCAGCTTTGGGGGAGATAGCAATCAGCCCCAGCATTTT. Translated, it gives CASSFGGDSNQPQHF. The rearrangement links TRBV5-5 to TRBJ1-5, with a possible D match to TRBD1 (5 bases). This CDR3 has 15 amino acids. Trimming took off 2 bases at V and 0 bases at J, with 9 bases between the two ends. The germline V gene has CDR1 SGHKS and CDR2 YYEKEE (reference sequence).

This chain uses TRBV5-1 with TRBJ2-3; D might be TRBD1 (6 bases). Trimming left V 3 bases short and J 5 bases short, with 19 bases between. The germline V gene encodes CDR1 SGHRS and CDR2 YFSETQ. CDR3 length: 16 residues. In DNA form, the CDR3 reads TGCGCCAGCAGCTCGGAACCGGGACGCAGGGGAGATACGCAGTATTTT. Protein product: CASSSEPGRRGDTQYF.

This sequence joins TRBV14 and TRBJ2-2; D gene uncertain. The germline V gene encodes CDR1 SGHDN and CDR2 FVKESK. This CDR3 is built from 13 residues. The germline V and J ends were trimmed by 0 bases and 6 bases, with 5 bases remaining between them. The CDR3 bases are TGTGCCAGCAGCCAAGACTGGGCCGGGGAGCTGTTTTTT. It translates to CASSQDWAGELFF.

The table lists this clone with a count of one. V usage is TRBV15 and J usage is TRBJ2-3; D tentatively fits TRBD1 or TRBD2 (5 bases each). CDR3 length equals 13 residues. Trimming stripped 8 bases from V and 14 bases from J, with 23 bases between. CDR1 LNHNV and CDR2 YYDKDF come from the germline V gene (reference sequence). CDR3 coding DNA: TGTGCCACCGGGCCGAGTCGGGGCGGCCGCCGGTATTTT. It yields the protein CATGPSRGGRRYF.

This rearrangement joins TRBV6-5 to TRBJ2-7; perhaps TRBD1 as D (6 bases). The V and J ends lost 6 bases and 2 bases respectively, with 17 bases between them. Germline values: CDR1 MNHEY, CDR2 SVGAGI. There are 15 residues in the CDR3. The DNA of the CDR3 is TGTGCCAGCAGAGAGGCGAAGGACAGCCCCTACGAGCAGTACTTC. This gives the protein CASREAKDSPYEQYF.

V is TRBV6-1 and J is TRBJ1-5; D not resolved. The germline gives CDR1 MNHNS, CDR2 SASEGT. This CDR3 is 14 amino acids long. V was clipped by 2 bases and J by 0 bases, with 5 bases between them. The CDR3 coding sequence is TGTGCCAGCAGTGAACGATATAGCAATCAGCCCCAGCATTTT. This gives the protein CASSERYSNQPQHF.

This chain joins TRBV7-9 and TRBJ2-3, with D unclear. Trimming cost V 5 bases and J 3 bases, with 6 bases left between them. CDR1 and CDR2 (germline): SEHNR, FQNEAQ (reference sequence). This CDR3 comprises 12 residues. CDR3 sequence: CASSPRTDTQYF. CDR3 nucleotide sequence: TGTGCCAGCAGCCCTCGTACAGATACGCAGTATTTT.

The DNA for the CDR3 is TGTGCCAGCTCCCTACACGATTTCTCTGAAGCTTTCTTT. Its translation is CASSLHDFSEAFF. V usage is TRBV18 and J usage is TRBJ1-1; D gene ambiguous. The V end was cut by 6 bases, the J end by 6 bases, with 14 bases between. The germline gives CDR1 KGHSH, CDR2 LQKENI. The CDR3 has 13 residues.

Worth noting for this clone: The sample has other DNA sequences that encode this CDR3 too. The rearrangement joins TRBV18 to TRBJ1-4; TRBD1 aligns across 7 bases. After removal of 3 bases from V and 7 bases from J, the junction contained 8 bases not matched to a gene. The CDR3 has 15 residues. Germline V lookup: CDR1 KGHSH, CDR2 LQKENI. CDR3 DNA sequence: TGTGCCAGCTCACCTCGGACAGGTGGCGGTGAAAAACTGTTTTTT. It yields the protein CASSPRTGGGEKLFF. The complete variable domain, with remaining parts taken from reference TRBV18 and TRBJ1-4, reads NAGVMQNPRHLVRRRGQEARLRCSPMKGHSHVYWYRQLPEEGLKFMVYLQKENIIDESGMPKERFSAEFPKEGPSILRIQQVVRGDSAAYFCASSPRTGGGEKLFFGSGTQLSVL.

The chain links TRBV6-1 to TRBJ2-7; TRBD2 agrees at 14 bases. V lost 4 bases and J lost 3; bases outside the gene matches: 14. The germline V gene encodes CDR1 MNHNS and CDR2 SASEGT. The CDR3 runs 19 residues. CDR3 region: CASSGRPGLAGESLYEQYF. The CDR3 DNA follows: TGTGCCAGCAGTGGCCGACCGGGACTAGCGGGAGAAAGTCTCTACGAGCAGTACTTC.